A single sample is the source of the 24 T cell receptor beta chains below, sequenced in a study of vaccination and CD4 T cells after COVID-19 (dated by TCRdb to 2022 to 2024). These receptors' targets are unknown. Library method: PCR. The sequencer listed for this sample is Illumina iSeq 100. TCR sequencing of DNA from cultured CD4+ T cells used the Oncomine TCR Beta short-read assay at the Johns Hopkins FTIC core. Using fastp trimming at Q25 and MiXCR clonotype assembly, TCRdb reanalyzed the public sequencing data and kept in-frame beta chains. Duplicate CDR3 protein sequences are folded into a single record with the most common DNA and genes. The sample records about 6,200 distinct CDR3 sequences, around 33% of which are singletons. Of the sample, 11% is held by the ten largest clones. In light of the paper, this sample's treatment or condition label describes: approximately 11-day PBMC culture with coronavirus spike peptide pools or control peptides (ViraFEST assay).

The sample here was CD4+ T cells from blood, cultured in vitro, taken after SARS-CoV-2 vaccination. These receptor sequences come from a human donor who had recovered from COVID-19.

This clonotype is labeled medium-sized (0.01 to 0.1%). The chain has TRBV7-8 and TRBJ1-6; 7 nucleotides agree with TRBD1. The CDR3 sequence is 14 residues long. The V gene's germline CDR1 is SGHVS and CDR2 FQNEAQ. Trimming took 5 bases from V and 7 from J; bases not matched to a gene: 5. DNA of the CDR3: TGTGCCAGCAGCGGGGGAGGGGGCAATTCACCCCTCCACTTT. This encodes CASSGGGGNSPLHF. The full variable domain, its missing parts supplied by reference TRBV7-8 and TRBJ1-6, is GAGVSQSPRYKVAKRGQDVALRCDPISGHVSLFWYQQALGQGPEFLTYFQNEAQLDKSGLPSDRFFAERPEGSVSTLKIQRTQQEDSAVYLCASSGGGGNSPLHFGNGTRLTVT.

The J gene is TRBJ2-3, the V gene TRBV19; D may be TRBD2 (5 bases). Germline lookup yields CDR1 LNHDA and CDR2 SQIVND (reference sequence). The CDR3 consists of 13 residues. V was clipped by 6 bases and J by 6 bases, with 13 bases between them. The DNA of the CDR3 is TGTGCCAGTAGAGCCAGCGGCGGGGATACGCAGTATTTT. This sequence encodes CASRASGGDTQYF.

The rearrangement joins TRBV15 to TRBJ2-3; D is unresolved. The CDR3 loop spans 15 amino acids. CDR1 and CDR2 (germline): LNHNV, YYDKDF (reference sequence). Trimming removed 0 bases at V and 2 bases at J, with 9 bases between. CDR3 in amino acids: CATSRDRPITDTQYF. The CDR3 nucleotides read TGTGCCACCAGCAGAGATCGGCCGATCACAGATACGCAGTATTTT.

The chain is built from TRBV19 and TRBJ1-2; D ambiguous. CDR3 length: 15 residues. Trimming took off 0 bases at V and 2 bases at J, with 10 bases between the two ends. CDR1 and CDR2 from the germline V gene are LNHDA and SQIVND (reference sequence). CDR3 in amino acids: CASSIEQGRNYGYTF. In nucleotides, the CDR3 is TGTGCCAGTAGTATAGAACAAGGACGGAACTATGGCTACACCTTC.

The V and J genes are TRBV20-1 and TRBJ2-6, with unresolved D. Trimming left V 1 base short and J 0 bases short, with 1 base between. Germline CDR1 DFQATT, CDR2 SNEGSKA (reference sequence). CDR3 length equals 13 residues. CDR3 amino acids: CSARGSGANVLTF. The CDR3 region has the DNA TGCAGTGCTAGAGGCTCTGGGGCCAACGTCCTGACTTTC.

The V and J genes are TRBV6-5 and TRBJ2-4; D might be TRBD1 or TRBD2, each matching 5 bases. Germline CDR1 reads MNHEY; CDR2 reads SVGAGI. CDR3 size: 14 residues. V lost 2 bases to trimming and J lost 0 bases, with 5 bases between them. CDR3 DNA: TGTGCCAGCAGTTACGGGACAGCCAAAAACATTCAGTACTTC. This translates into CASSYGTAKNIQYF.

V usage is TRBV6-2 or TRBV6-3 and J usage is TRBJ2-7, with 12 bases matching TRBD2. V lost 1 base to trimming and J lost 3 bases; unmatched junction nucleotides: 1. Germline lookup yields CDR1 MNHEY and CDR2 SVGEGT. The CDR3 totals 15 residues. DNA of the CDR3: TGTGCCAGCAGTTACTTGACTAGCGGGAGCTACGAGCAGTACTTC. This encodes CASSYLTSGSYEQYF.

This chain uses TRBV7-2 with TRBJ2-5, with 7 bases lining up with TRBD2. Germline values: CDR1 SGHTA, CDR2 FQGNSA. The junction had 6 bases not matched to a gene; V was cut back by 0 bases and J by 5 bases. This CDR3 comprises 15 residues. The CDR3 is CASSLAGWGGETQYF. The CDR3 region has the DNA TGTGCCAGCAGCTTAGCAGGGTGGGGGGGGGAGACCCAGTACTTC.

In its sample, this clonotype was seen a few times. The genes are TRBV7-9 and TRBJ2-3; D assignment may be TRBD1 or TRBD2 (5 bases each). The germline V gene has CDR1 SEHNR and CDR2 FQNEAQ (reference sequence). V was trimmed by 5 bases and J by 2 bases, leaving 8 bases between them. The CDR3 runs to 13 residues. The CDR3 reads CASSIGATDTQYF. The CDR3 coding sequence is TGTGCCAGCAGCATCGGGGCCACAGATACGCAGTATTTT.

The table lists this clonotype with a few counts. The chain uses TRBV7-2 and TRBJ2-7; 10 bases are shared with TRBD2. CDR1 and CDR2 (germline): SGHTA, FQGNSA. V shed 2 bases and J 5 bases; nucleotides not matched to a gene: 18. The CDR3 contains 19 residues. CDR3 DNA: TGTGCCAGCAGCTTAACGGGCCCTGGGGCTAGCGGGAGTTTTAACGAGCAGTACTTC. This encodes CASSLTGPGASGSFNEQYF. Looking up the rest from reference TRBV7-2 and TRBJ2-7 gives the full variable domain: GAGVSQSPSNKVTEKGKDVELRCDPISGHTALYWYRQSLGQGLEFLIYFQGNSAPDKSGLPSDRFSAERTGGSVSTLTIQRTQQEDSAVYLCASSLTGPGASGSFNEQYFGPGTRLTVT.

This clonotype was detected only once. The CDR3 loop reads CASSLGTDFGYTF. The CDR3 nucleotides are TGTGCCAGCAGCCTCGGGACAGATTTTGGCTACACCTTC. The V and J genes are TRBV7-2 and TRBJ1-2, with 7 positions matching TRBD1. J lost 7 bases, V lost 5 bases, and 7 bases had no gene match. This CDR3 spans 13 amino acids. Germline assignment: CDR1 SGHTA and CDR2 FQGNSA.

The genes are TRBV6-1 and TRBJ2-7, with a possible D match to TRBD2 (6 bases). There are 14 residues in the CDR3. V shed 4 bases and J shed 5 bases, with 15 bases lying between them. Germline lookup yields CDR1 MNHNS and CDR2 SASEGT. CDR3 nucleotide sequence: TGTGCCAGCAGTGTGGGAACGGGGGTAGACGAGCAGTACTTC. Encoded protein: CASSVGTGVDEQYF.

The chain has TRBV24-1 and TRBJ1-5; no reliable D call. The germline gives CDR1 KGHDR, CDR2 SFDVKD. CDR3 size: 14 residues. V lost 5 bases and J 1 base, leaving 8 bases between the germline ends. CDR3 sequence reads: CATSGHGSNQPQHF. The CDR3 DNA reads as TGTGCCACCAGTGGGCATGGGAGCAATCAGCCCCAGCATTTT.

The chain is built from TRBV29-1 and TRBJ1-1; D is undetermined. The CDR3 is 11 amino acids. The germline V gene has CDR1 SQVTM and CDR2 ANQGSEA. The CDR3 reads CTVVGYTEAFF. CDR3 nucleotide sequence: TGCACCGTCGTTGGGTACACTGAAGCTTTCTTT.

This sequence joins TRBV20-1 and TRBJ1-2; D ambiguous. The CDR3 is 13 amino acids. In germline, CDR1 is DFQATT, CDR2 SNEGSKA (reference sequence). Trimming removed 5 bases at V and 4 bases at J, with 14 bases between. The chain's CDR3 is CSAYDWGFYGYTF. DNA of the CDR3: TGCAGTGCTTACGACTGGGGATTCTATGGCTACACCTTC.

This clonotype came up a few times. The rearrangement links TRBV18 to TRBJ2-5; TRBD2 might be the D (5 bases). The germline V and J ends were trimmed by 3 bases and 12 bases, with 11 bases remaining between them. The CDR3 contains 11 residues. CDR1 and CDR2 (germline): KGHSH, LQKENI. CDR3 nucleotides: TGTGCCAGCTCACCGGACTTAACCAAGTACTTC. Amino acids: CASSPDLTKYF.

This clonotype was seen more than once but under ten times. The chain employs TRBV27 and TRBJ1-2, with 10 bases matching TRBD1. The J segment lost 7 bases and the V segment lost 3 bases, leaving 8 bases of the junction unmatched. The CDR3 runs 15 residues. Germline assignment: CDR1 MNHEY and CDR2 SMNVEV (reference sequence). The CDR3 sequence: CASSFATTGGGGYTF. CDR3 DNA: TGTGCCAGCAGTTTCGCCACGACAGGGGGCGGTGGCTACACCTTC.

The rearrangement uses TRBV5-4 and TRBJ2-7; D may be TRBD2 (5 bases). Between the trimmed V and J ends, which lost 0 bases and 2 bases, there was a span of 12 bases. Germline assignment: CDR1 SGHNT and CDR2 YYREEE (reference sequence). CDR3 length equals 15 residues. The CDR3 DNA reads TGTGCCAGCAGCTTGGCCGGGCGGGCAGCCTACGAGCAGTACTTC. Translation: CASSLAGRAAYEQYF.

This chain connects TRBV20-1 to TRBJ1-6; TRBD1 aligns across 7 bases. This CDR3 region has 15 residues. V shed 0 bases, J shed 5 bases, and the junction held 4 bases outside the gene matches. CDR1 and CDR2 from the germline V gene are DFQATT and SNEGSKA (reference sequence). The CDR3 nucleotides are TGCAGTGCTAGAGAACAGGGGAGGAATAATTCACCCCTCCACTTT. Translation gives CSAREQGRNNSPLHF.

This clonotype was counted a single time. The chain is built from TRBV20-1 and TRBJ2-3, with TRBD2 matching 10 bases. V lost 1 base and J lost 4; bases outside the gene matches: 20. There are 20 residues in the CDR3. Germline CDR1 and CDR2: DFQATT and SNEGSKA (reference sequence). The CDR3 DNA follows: TGCAGTGCTAGAGGCTTAGGACAGGGTGCCAGCGGGGGGGCCGCAGATACGCAGTATTTT. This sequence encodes CSARGLGQGASGGAADTQYF.

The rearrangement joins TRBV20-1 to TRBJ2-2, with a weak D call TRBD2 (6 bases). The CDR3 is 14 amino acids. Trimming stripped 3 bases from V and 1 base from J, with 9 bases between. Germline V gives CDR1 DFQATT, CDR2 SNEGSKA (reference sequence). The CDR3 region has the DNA TGCAGTGCTAGCGGGAGATGGAACACCGGGGAGCTGTTTTTT. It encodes CSASGRWNTGELFF.

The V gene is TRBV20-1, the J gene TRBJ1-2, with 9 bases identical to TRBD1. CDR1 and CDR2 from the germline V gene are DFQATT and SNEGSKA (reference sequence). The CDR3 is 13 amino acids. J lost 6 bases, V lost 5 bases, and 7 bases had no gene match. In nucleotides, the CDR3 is TGCAGTGCTTATAACGGACAGGGGAATGGCTACACCTTC. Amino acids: CSAYNGQGNGYTF.

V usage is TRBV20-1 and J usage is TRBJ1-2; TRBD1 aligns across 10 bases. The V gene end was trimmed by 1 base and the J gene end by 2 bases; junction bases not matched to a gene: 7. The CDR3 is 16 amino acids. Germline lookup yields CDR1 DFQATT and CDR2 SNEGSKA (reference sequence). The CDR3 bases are TGCAGTGCTAGAGGGCGACAGGGGGCTTACAACTATGGCTACACCTTC. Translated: CSARGRQGAYNYGYTF.

The CDR3 DNA reads TGCAGTGCCGTTACTAGCGGGGGTCGGTACTTC. This sequence encodes CSAVTSGGRYF. This chain uses TRBV20-1 with TRBJ2-5; 11 nucleotides line up with TRBD2. This CDR3 is built from 11 residues. Germline assignment: CDR1 DFQATT and CDR2 SNEGSKA (reference sequence). V was clipped by 6 bases and J by 13 bases; unmatched bases: 7.